The 11 T cell receptor beta chains below were found in one sample sequenced in a study of human T cells and chemical hapten exposure. TCRdb re-derived calls from the 5' RACE reads in MiXCR, one entry per CDR3 protein. The data show 110,000 to 150,000 distinct CDR3 sequences, around 4% seen once. Whole blood that had not been fractionated was the source of extracted total RNA. The receptor source for this set is a female donor in good health.

The J gene is TRBJ1-1, the V gene TRBV5-5, with TRBD1 matching over 7 bases. The germline CDR1 and CDR2 sequences are SGHKS and YYEKEE (reference sequence). This CDR3 spans 16 amino acids. The V segment lost 4 bases and the J segment 4 bases; nucleotides outside the gene matches: 13. The CDR3 DNA sequence: TGTGCCAGCAGCCGGAGGACAGGCACCTTGGGCACTGAAGCTTTCTTT. Its protein is CASSRRTGTLGTEAFF.

This clonotype was counted many times. The chain employs TRBV4-1 and TRBJ2-2; D not resolved. Germline V gene lookup returns CDR1 MGHRA and CDR2 YSYEKL. The CDR3 totals 17 residues. V lost 0 bases and J 2 bases, leaving 13 bases between the germline ends. The CDR3 sequence is CASSQEVILVNTGELFF. CDR3 nucleotide sequence: TGCGCCAGCAGCCAAGAAGTAATCCTTGTTAACACCGGGGAGCTGTTTTTT.

This clonotype showed up many times. The chain carries TRBV15 and TRBJ1-4; D remains ambiguous. Germline lookup yields CDR1 LNHNV and CDR2 YYDKDF (reference sequence). This CDR3 has 16 residues. Trimming cost V 2 bases and J 4 bases, with 14 bases left between them. The CDR3 bases are TGTGCCACCAGCAGATACTACTTTGACGATAATGAAAAACTGTTTTTT. This translates into CATSRYYFDDNEKLFF.

This clonotype was recorded at least ten times. This chain connects TRBV19 to TRBJ2-5; TRBD1 matches at 9 bases. Germline lookup yields CDR1 LNHDA and CDR2 SQIVND (reference sequence). This CDR3 is built from 16 residues. The J segment lost 6 bases and the V segment lost 5 bases, leaving 13 bases of the junction unmatched. The CDR3 protein is CASSQILNGQGKTQYF. Here the CDR3 DNA reads TGTGCCAGTAGTCAGATCCTGAATGGACAGGGGAAGACCCAGTACTTC. Full variable domain (remainder filled in from reference TRBV19 and TRBJ2-5): DGGITQSPKYLFRKEGQNVTLSCEQNLNHDAMYWYRQDPGQGLRLIYYSQIVNDFQKGDIAEGYSVSREKKESFPLTVTSAQKNPTAFYLCASSQILNGQGKTQYFGPGTRLLVL.

This clonotype was detected only a few times. A much larger clone lies one base from this, so it may be a read error. The V call is TRBV12-3 or TRBV12-4, the J call TRBJ1-1; no clear D. The V end lost 6 bases, the J end lost 6 bases, and 14 bases lay between the germline ends. CDR3 size: 13 residues. CDR3 in amino acids: CASRWTGNAEAFF. The DNA for the CDR3 is TGTGCCAGCAGATGGACGGGTAACGCTGAAGCTTTCTTT.

This clonotype was seen repeatedly, ten times or more. The chain links TRBV9 to TRBJ1-2; possible D gene TRBD1, 6 bases. The CDR3 has 13 amino acids. V dropped 4 bases and J dropped 8 bases, with 15 bases sitting between them. Germline V gene lookup returns CDR1 SGDLS and CDR2 YYNGEE. This CDR3 reads CASSSARGQGYTF. The CDR3 DNA reads TGTGCCAGCAGCTCCGCCAGGGGCCAAGGCTACACCTTC.

This clonotype occurred a few times. The gene calls are TRBV5-4 and TRBJ2-5; D might be TRBD1 or TRBD2, each matching 5 bases. The V gene lost 3 bases and the J gene lost 4 bases, with 16 bases spanning the gap. The V gene's germline CDR1 is SGHNT and CDR2 YYREEE (reference sequence). There are 15 residues in the CDR3. For the CDR3, the DNA is TGTGCCAGCAGCTCCCGGGACGGTCCAGGAGAGACCCAGTACTTC. Translated: CASSSRDGPGETQYF.

This clonotype appeared a few times. V gene TRBV5-1 combines with J gene TRBJ2-3; a weak D match, TRBD2 (5 bases). The germline CDR1 and CDR2 sequences are SGHRS and YFSETQ. The CDR3 is 16 amino acids. The V and J ends lost 0 bases and 2 bases respectively, with 13 bases between them. The CDR3 loop is CASSLASGGYTDTQYF. The DNA of the CDR3 is TGCGCCAGCAGCTTGGCGTCAGGAGGATACACAGATACGCAGTATTTT.

This clonotype was observed many times. The chain links TRBV20-1 to TRBJ2-7; D is possibly TRBD1 or TRBD2 (5 bases each). V was shortened by 3 bases and J by 0 bases, with 9 bases between the two germline ends. The CDR3 totals 13 residues. Germline assignment: CDR1 DFQATT and CDR2 SNEGSKA (reference sequence). Here the CDR3 reads CSARGRISYEQYF. In DNA, the CDR3 is TGCAGTGCTAGGGGACGGATCTCCTACGAGCAGTACTTC.

The table lists this clonotype with many counts. The chain carries TRBV15 and TRBJ2-7; D tentatively reads TRBD1 or TRBD2 (5 bases each). V was pared by 0 bases and J by 3 bases, with 12 bases between. CDR3 length equals 15 residues. Germline CDR1 and CDR2: LNHNV and YYDKDF (reference sequence). CDR3 amino acids: CATSRDGGPSYEQYF. CDR3 nucleotides: TGTGCCACCAGCAGAGATGGGGGACCGAGCTACGAGCAGTACTTC. The entire variable domain, with the rest obtained from reference TRBV15 and TRBJ2-7, is as follows: DAMVIQNPRYQVTQFGKPVTLSCSQTLNHNVMYWYQQKSSQAPKLLFHYYDKDFNNEADTPDNFQSRRPNTSFCFLDIRSPGLGDTAMYLCATSRDGGPSYEQYFGPGTRLTVT.

This clonotype was observed many times. The gene calls are TRBV19 and TRBJ1-4, with D possibly being TRBD1 (5 bases). The germline V gene has CDR1 LNHDA and CDR2 SQIVND (reference sequence). CDR3 length: 12 residues. The V end lost 8 bases, the J end lost 8 bases, and 12 bases lay between the germline ends. This chain's CDR3 is CASGGTAEKLFF. For the CDR3, the DNA is TGTGCCAGTGGCGGGACGGCAGAAAAACTGTTTTTT.